The 32 T cell receptor beta chains given below trace back to one sample, sequenced in a study of beta chain features in type 1 diabetes. Expressed TCRB transcripts were sequenced after all isolated RNA was converted to cDNA. Clones were read by immunoSEQ multiplex PCR, and TCRdb kept only the in-frame ones, dropping some. This table holds 65,000 to 100,000 clones, approximately 32% found once. The sequencing input was stem cell memory CD4+ T cells from blood. These receptors were obtained from a woman between 18 and 30 years old in good health.

This clone was counted between two and nine times. J is TRBJ2-3 and V is TRBV5-1, with 12 nucleotides matching TRBD2. The V gene end was trimmed by 3 bases and the J gene end by 1 base; junction bases not matched to a gene: 3. Germline V gives CDR1 SGHRS, CDR2 YFSETQ. This CDR3 is 16 amino acids long. The CDR3: CASSSRTSGGTDTQYF. CDR3 nucleotide sequence: TGCGCCAGCAGCTCTCGGACTAGCGGGGGCACAGATACGCAGTATTTT.

The CDR3 sequence is CASSPHAGPYEQYF. CDR3 DNA sequence: TGTGCCAGCAGCCCACACGCGGGGCCCTACGAGCAGTACTTC. The rearrangement links TRBV11-1 to TRBJ2-7, with D possibly TRBD2 on 6 matching bases. This CDR3 is built from 14 residues. V was shortened by 5 bases and J by 2 bases, with 13 bases between the two germline ends. CDR1 is SGHAT, CDR2 FQDESV, per germline (reference sequence). Filled out from reference TRBV11-1 and TRBJ2-7, the complete variable domain reads EAEVAQSPRYKITEKSQAVAFWCDPISGHATLYWYRQILGQGPELLVQFQDESVVDDSQLPKDRFSAERLKGVDSTLKIQPAELGDSAMYLCASSPHAGPYEQYFGPGTRLTVT.

This chain uses TRBV5-4 with TRBJ1-5, with TRBD1 identical over 9 bases. CDR1 and CDR2 from the germline V gene are SGHNT and YYREEE (reference sequence). This CDR3 comprises 14 residues. J lost 4 bases, V lost 4 bases, and 3 bases had no gene match. The CDR3: CASSTGTGNQPQHF. In DNA form, the CDR3 reads TGTGCCAGCAGCACCGGGACAGGGAATCAGCCCCAGCATTTT.

This clone was seen a handful of times. The CDR3 coding sequence is TGCGCCAGCAGCGTCTGGCAAACCGGAGGGGGCCCTGGGAATGAGCAGTTCTTC. Translated, it gives CASSVWQTGGGPGNEQFF. This sequence joins TRBV5-1 and TRBJ2-1; the D gene is possibly TRBD1 (7 bases). The CDR3 sequence is 18 residues long. V shed 4 bases and J shed 7 bases, with 27 bases lying between them. Germline V gene data show CDR1 as SGHRS and CDR2 as YFSETQ.

This clone came up a few times. As DNA, the CDR3 is TGTGCCAGCAGTCCCAGCGCGGGAACGAACTATGGCTACACCTTC. This sequence encodes CASSPSAGTNYGYTF. V is TRBV6-4 and J is TRBJ1-2; D is ambiguous. The germline V gene encodes CDR1 MRHNA and CDR2 SNTAGT. V lost 5 bases and J 2 bases, leaving 15 bases between the germline ends. CDR3 length equals 15 residues.

This clone showed up just a few times. V and J are TRBV7-9 and TRBJ1-3, with 9 bases lining up with TRBD1. The CDR3 is 15 amino acids. Trimming took 5 bases from V and 4 from J; bases not matched to a gene: 6. CDR1 and CDR2 from the germline V gene are SEHNR and FQNEAQ (reference sequence). The CDR3 loop reads CASSRTGDGGNTIYF. CDR3 in DNA: TGTGCCAGCAGCCGGACAGGGGATGGGGGAAACACCATATATTTT. Using reference TRBV7-9 and TRBJ1-3 for the parts outside the CDR3, the full variable domain is DTGVSQNPRHKITKRGQNVTFRCDPISEHNRLYWYRQTLGQGPEFLTYFQNEAQLEKSRLLSDRFSAERPKGSFSTLEIQRTEQGDSAMYLCASSRTGDGGNTIYFGEGSWLTVV.

V gene TRBV29-1 combines with J gene TRBJ1-3; D unclear. The V end lost 6 bases, the J end lost 0 bases, and 12 bases lay between the germline ends. The germline V gene has CDR1 SQVTM and CDR2 ANQGSEA. This CDR3 has 14 residues. The CDR3 loop is CSVTDTASGNTIYF. CDR3 nucleotides: TGCAGCGTGACCGACACCGCCTCTGGAAACACCATATATTTT.

The chain combines TRBV7-6 with TRBJ2-3; a possible D gene is TRBD2 (6 bases). Germline assignment: CDR1 SGHVS and CDR2 FNYEAQ. Trimming took off 3 bases at V and 4 bases at J, with 17 bases between the two ends. The CDR3 consists of 16 residues. CDR3 DNA sequence: TGTGCCAGCAGCTTTGCGGGGATCGGTTTGGCAGATACGCAGTATTTT. Translation gives CASSFAGIGLADTQYF.

This clone was detected only a few times. The chain combines TRBV19 with TRBJ2-1; 10 bases agree with TRBD2. The germline V gene has CDR1 LNHDA and CDR2 SQIVND (reference sequence). V was pared by 5 bases and J by 7 bases, with 14 bases of the junction left unmatched. The CDR3 totals 17 residues. The CDR3 loop is CASSPLGTSGVRNEQFF. CDR3 nucleotide sequence: TGTGCCAGTAGTCCCCTGGGAACTAGCGGGGTTCGGAATGAGCAGTTCTTC.

The V and J genes are TRBV9 and TRBJ2-7, with 13 bases that match TRBD2. Germline trimming cut 5 bases from V and 3 bases from J; bases unmatched to any gene: 11. The germline V gene has CDR1 SGDLS and CDR2 YYNGEE. This CDR3 spans 17 amino acids. CDR3 loop: CASSPAETSGGFYEQYF. For the CDR3, the DNA is TGTGCCAGCAGTCCGGCTGAGACTAGCGGGGGGTTCTACGAGCAGTACTTC.

This clone was recorded a few times. V usage is TRBV7-2 and J usage is TRBJ2-3, with D uncertain. This CDR3 has 14 residues. Per the germline V gene, CDR1 is SGHTA and CDR2 is FQGNSA. V was clipped by 3 bases and J by 5 bases, with 12 bases between them. The CDR3 spells CASSFAQRLDTQYF. CDR3 nucleotides: TGTGCCAGCAGCTTTGCCCAGCGATTAGATACGCAGTATTTT.

As to this clone: This sample also contains other DNA sequences that code for the same CDR3. This chain connects TRBV5-5 to TRBJ2-5; 9 nucleotides align to TRBD1. This CDR3 has 16 amino acids. V gave up 4 bases and J gave up 0 bases; unmatched junction bases: 7. CDR1 and CDR2 from the germline V gene are SGHKS and YYEKEE (reference sequence). CDR3 loop: CASSPRTGAHQETQYF. DNA of the CDR3: TGTGCCAGCAGCCCCCGGACAGGGGCCCACCAAGAGACCCAGTACTTC.

This rearrangement joins TRBV2 to TRBJ1-5; 10 bases map to TRBD1. V shed 4 bases, J shed 3 bases, and the junction held 15 bases outside the gene matches. Germline lookup yields CDR1 SNHLY and CDR2 FYNNEI. The CDR3 extends over 19 amino acids. CDR3 sequence reads: CASSAGPGQGRGYNQPQHF. The CDR3 bases are TGTGCCAGCAGTGCGGGGCCGGGACAGGGGAGGGGCTACAATCAGCCCCAGCATTTT.

The table lists this clone with a few counts. The chain carries TRBV5-1 and TRBJ1-1, with D uncertain. Germline V gene data show CDR1 as SGHRS and CDR2 as YFSETQ. V dropped 0 bases and J dropped 0 bases, with 15 bases sitting between them. The CDR3 has 17 residues. The CDR3 DNA reads as TGCGCCAGCAGCTTGGCCGGTGGAGGAAGATTGAACACTGAAGCTTTCTTT. Its protein product is CASSLAGGGRLNTEAFF.

This clone was seen a handful of times. The gene calls are TRBV23-1 and TRBJ1-1, with D maybe TRBD1 (5 bases). TRBV23-1 is an ORF for which the function is uncertain. The CDR3 totals 15 residues. Trimming removed 2 bases at V and 4 bases at J, with 14 bases between. The CDR3 DNA follows: TGCGCCAGCAGTCAAGCGGTCGGGGGTGGCACTGAAGCTTTCTTT. Amino acid sequence: CASSQAVGGGTEAFF.

This clone appeared a few times. The rearrangement links TRBV9 to TRBJ2-5; 12 bases line up with TRBD2. The V gene end was trimmed by 2 bases and the J gene end by 5 bases; junction bases not matched to a gene: 10. This CDR3 comprises 17 residues. CDR1 and CDR2 (germline): SGDLS, YYNGEE. CDR3 sequence reads: CASSVLGLAGSEETQYF. CDR3 DNA sequence: TGTGCCAGCAGCGTTTTAGGACTAGCGGGATCCGAGGAGACCCAGTACTTC.

The rearrangement links TRBV18 to TRBJ2-3, with D possibly TRBD2 on 7 matching bases. The CDR3 has 14 residues. Germline V gene lookup returns CDR1 KGHSH and CDR2 LQKENI. V was trimmed by 3 bases and J by 3 bases, leaving 10 bases between them. The CDR3 DNA is TGTGCCAGCTCACCCGGGGGGCTAACAGATACGCAGTATTTT. It codes for CASSPGGLTDTQYF. Drawing the rest from reference TRBV18 and TRBJ2-3, the complete variable domain is NAGVMQNPRHLVRRRGQEARLRCSPMKGHSHVYWYRQLPEEGLKFMVYLQKENIIDESGMPKERFSAEFPKEGPSILRIQQVVRGDSAAYFCASSPGGLTDTQYFGPGTRLTVL.

The chain joins TRBV18 to TRBJ1-2; tentatively, D is TRBD1 (5 bases). CDR3 length: 15 amino acids. V was trimmed by 4 bases and J by 4 bases, leaving 16 bases between them. Germline assignment: CDR1 KGHSH and CDR2 LQKENI. The CDR3 loop is CASSQGEALVYGYTF. The CDR3 nucleotides read TGTGCCAGCTCACAAGGGGAGGCCCTCGTCTATGGCTACACCTTC.

This clone was seen a few times. The genes are TRBV5-1 and TRBJ1-1; D gene unclear. CDR1 and CDR2 (germline): SGHRS, YFSETQ. CDR3 length: 14 residues. Trimming cost V 0 bases and J 7 bases, with 13 bases left between them. This CDR3 is CASSLGEVGVEAFF. The CDR3 nucleotides are TGCGCCAGCAGCTTGGGTGAAGTCGGGGTTGAAGCTTTCTTT.

This clone was counted only a few times. CDR3 DNA sequence: TGTGCCAGTAGTATGGGGGACAGGGGCTACAATGAGCAGTTCTTC. Translating gives CASSMGDRGYNEQFF. The gene calls are TRBV19 and TRBJ2-1; 10 nucleotides line up with TRBD1. With 3 bases clipped from V and 3 bases from J, the junction kept 2 bases outside the gene matches. The CDR3 totals 15 residues. From germline, CDR1 is LNHDA and CDR2 SQIVND (reference sequence).

The J gene is TRBJ1-1, the V gene TRBV6-5, with TRBD1 identical over 7 bases. The CDR3 length is 14 residues. Unmatched junction bases numbered 6, after V lost 4 bases and J lost 4 bases. Per germline, CDR1 MNHEY and CDR2 SVGAGI. The CDR3 sequence: CASSSPGGSTEAFF. CDR3 nucleotide sequence: TGTGCCAGCAGTTCACCAGGGGGGAGCACTGAAGCTTTCTTT.

The chain links TRBV6-1 to TRBJ1-1, with 7 bases that match TRBD1. Germline V gives CDR1 MNHNS, CDR2 SASEGT. The CDR3 is 13 amino acids. V gave up 7 bases and J gave up 0 bases; unmatched junction bases: 2. The CDR3 loop is CASNQGVNTEAFF. The CDR3 DNA sequence: TGTGCCAGCAATCAGGGGGTGAACACTGAAGCTTTCTTT.

CDR3 sequence reads: CASSLGPRQASYEQYF. The CDR3 nucleotides are TGTGCCAGCAGCTTAGGCCCGAGACAGGCCTCCTACGAGCAGTACTTC. The rearrangement joins TRBV7-2 to TRBJ2-7; weak D call: TRBD1 (6 bases). The CDR3 runs 16 residues. CDR1 and CDR2 from the germline V gene are SGHTA and FQGNSA. V was cut by 1 base and J by 0 bases, with 13 bases left in between.

This clone was seen only a few times. The gene calls are TRBV7-9 and TRBJ2-1; TRBD2 might be the D (6 bases). The CDR3 is 15 amino acids. Germline assignment: CDR1 SEHNR and CDR2 FQNEAQ (reference sequence). With 5 bases removed from V and 3 bases from J, the gap between germline ends came to 14 bases. CDR3 DNA: TGTGCCAGCAGCCTCTGGAAGGGACTCTACAATGAGCAGTTCTTC. Encoded protein: CASSLWKGLYNEQFF.

V gene TRBV2 combines with J gene TRBJ2-3, with TRBD2 matching 8 bases. The CDR3 loop spans 15 amino acids. V trimming: 7 bases; J trimming: 4 bases; junction bases outside the gene matches: 10. The germline gives CDR1 SNHLY, CDR2 FYNNEI. The CDR3 loop reads CASKMNGLAPDTQYF. The CDR3 DNA reads as TGTGCCAGCAAAATGAATGGACTAGCCCCAGATACGCAGTATTTT.

The table lists this clone with a count of one. The chain uses TRBV5-1 and TRBJ2-5; D is perhaps TRBD2 (5 bases). The germline gives CDR1 SGHRS, CDR2 YFSETQ. The CDR3 runs 16 residues. Trimming took 4 bases from V and 3 from J, leaving 19 bases between them. The CDR3 coding sequence is TGCGCCAGCAGCCTGAATCTAGGTCGGGGAGAAGAGACCCAGTACTTC. The encoded protein is CASSLNLGRGEETQYF.

The table lists this clone with a few counts. The chain employs TRBV29-1 and TRBJ2-7; 9 bases agree with TRBD2. V gave up 6 bases and J gave up 3 bases; unmatched junction bases: 6. The CDR3 has 13 residues. Germline V gene data show CDR1 as SQVTM and CDR2 as ANQGSEA. CDR3 coding DNA: TGCAGCGTCACTGGGACTAGCAGCTACGAGCAGTACTTC. Amino acids: CSVTGTSSYEQYF.

This clone was recorded at least ten times. The genes are TRBV6-6 and TRBJ2-7; a possible D gene is TRBD1 (5 bases). V was cut by 2 bases and J by 6 bases, with 5 bases left in between. Germline-derived CDR1 and CDR2 are MNHNY and SVGAGI (reference sequence). This CDR3 region has 11 residues. DNA for the CDR3: TGTGCCAGCAGTTACACAGGCGAGCAGTACTTC. Protein sequence: CASSYTGEQYF.

The rearrangement links TRBV9 to TRBJ2-3, with D maybe TRBD1 (5 bases). CDR3 length equals 14 residues. Germline V gene lookup returns CDR1 SGDLS and CDR2 YYNGEE. Trimming took 4 bases from V and 0 from J, leaving 9 bases between them. CDR3 in DNA: TGTGCCAGCAGCCGACAGCCTAGCACAGATACGCAGTATTTT. It is translated as CASSRQPSTDTQYF.

The rearrangement links TRBV30 to TRBJ1-4; TRBD1 might be the D (5 bases). The CDR3 is 13 amino acids. Trimming removed 2 bases from V and 11 bases from J, with 15 bases in between. Germline V gene lookup returns CDR1 GTSNPN and CDR2 SVGIG (reference sequence). This chain's CDR3 is CAWSLQGDWKLFF. Here the CDR3 DNA reads TGTGCCTGGAGTTTGCAGGGTGATTGGAAACTGTTTTTT.

This rearrangement joins TRBV13 to TRBJ2-3, with TRBD2 matching 11 bases. This CDR3 is built from 15 residues. V lost 6 bases, J lost 7 bases, and 9 bases stayed unmatched. CDR1 PRHDT and CDR2 FYEKMQ come from the germline V gene (reference sequence). CDR3 amino acids: CASRGATSGVHTQYF. The CDR3 DNA reads TGTGCCAGCAGGGGGGCGACTAGCGGGGTGCATACGCAGTATTTT.

This chain joins TRBV4-1 and TRBJ1-1, with D possibly being TRBD1 (5 bases). Germline V gene sequence: CDR1 MGHRA, CDR2 YSYEKL. Trimming removed 7 bases at V and 4 bases at J, with 19 bases between. This CDR3 is built from 15 residues. DNA for the CDR3: TGCGCCAGCACTAACCGGGGGGTCGAGGGCACTGAAGCTTTCTTT. Translation: CASTNRGVEGTEAFF.